Each of the 6 T cell receptor beta chains below was sequenced from the same sample in a study of cytomegalovirus exposure and HLA in healthy donors. The PCR employed 60 Vbeta primers together with 13 Jbeta primers. The repertoire was sequenced with immunoSEQ multiplex PCR; TCRdb's copy has only in-frame clones and lacks some. The sample contains 55,000 to 70,000 clones, around 68% of which appear only once. Sequencing was done on a sample of PBMCs. The receptors originated from a man aged 40-49 years in good health and CMV-seropositive.

The chain's CDR3 is CASSLGGLKTQYF. The CDR3 region has the DNA TGTGCCAGCAGCTTGGGCGGGTTAAAGACCCAGTACTTC. V is TRBV5-8 and J is TRBJ2-5; D might be TRBD2 (5 bases). The CDR3 is made up of 13 amino acids. Germline V lookup: CDR1 SGHTS, CDR2 YDEGEE. Trimming took 0 bases from V and 6 from J, leaving 9 bases between them.

A few counts support this clone. The rearrangement links TRBV2 to TRBJ2-1; TRBD2 is a possible D gene (6 bases). This CDR3 is 14 amino acids long. Looked up from germline, CDR1 is SNHLY and CDR2 is FYNNEI. The ends were cut back, 4 bases at V and 7 bases at J, with 14 bases in the middle. As DNA, the CDR3 is TGTGCCAGCAGTGGGGCTAGCGAATCGAATGAGCAGTTCTTC. Protein sequence: CASSGASESNEQFF.

V usage is TRBV29-1 and J usage is TRBJ2-2; unclear D gene. The length of the CDR3 is 11 residues. The germline V gene encodes CDR1 SQVTM and CDR2 ANQGSEA. Trimming left V 7 bases short and J 3 bases short, with 6 bases between. The CDR3 coding sequence is TGCAGCGGGGCCCACACCGGGGAGCTGTTTTTT. This encodes CSGAHTGELFF.

The chain joins TRBV6-5 to TRBJ2-3, with 7 bases that match TRBD1. Germline CDR1 is MNHEY and CDR2 is SVGAGI. After removal of 2 bases from V and 3 bases from J, the junction contained 8 bases not matched to a gene. The length of the CDR3 is 16 residues. The CDR3 protein is CASSYATGRGTDTQYF. Written as DNA, the CDR3 is TGTGCCAGCAGTTACGCGACAGGGCGAGGGACAGATACGCAGTATTTT.

The chain combines TRBV9 with TRBJ1-2; 8 bases map to TRBD1. With V trimmed by 3 bases and J by 6 bases, 7 bases remained unmatched. Looked up from germline, CDR1 is SGDLS and CDR2 is YYNGEE. This CDR3 spans 14 amino acids. CDR3 sequence (DNA): TGTGCCAGCAGCGACTGGACAGGGCTGGATGGCTACACCTTC. This translates into CASSDWTGLDGYTF. Drawing the rest from reference TRBV9 and TRBJ1-2, the complete variable domain is DSGVTQTPKHLITATGQRVTLRCSPRSGDLSVYWYQQSLDQGLQFLIQYYNGEERAKGNILERFSAQQFPDLHSELNLSSLELGDSALYFCASSDWTGLDGYTFGSGTRLTVV.

As concerns this clone: The junction departs from the called germline gene at one end, perhaps through a read error. This chain uses TRBV7-7 with TRBJ2-1; TRBD2 matches 10 bases. Germline CDR1 is SSHAT and CDR2 is FNYEAQ (reference sequence). The CDR3 spans 16 residues. In DNA, the CDR3 is TGTGCTAGCAGCTTGGGCGAAGCGGGGGGGTACAATGAGCAGTTCTTC. Residues: CASSLGEAGGYNEQFF. The full variable domain, rest sourced from reference TRBV7-7 and TRBJ2-1, is GAGVSQSPRYKVTKRGQDVTLRCDPISSHATLYWYQQALGQGPEFLTYFNYEAQPDKSGLPSDRFSAERPEGSISTLTIQRTEQRDSAMYRCASSLGEAGGYNEQFFGPGTRLTVL.